Detailed here is one T cell receptor (beta chain). No antigen is known for it. PCR used 60 Vbeta primers and 13 Jbeta primers. Clones were read by immunoSEQ multiplex PCR, and TCRdb kept only the in-frame ones, dropping some. Found here are roughly 160,000 clones, 80% to 90% of them singletons; the top ten hold 7%. This sample is drawn from a study of cytomegalovirus exposure and HLA in healthy donors. Study results and caveats: TCR beta V segments were, for the most part, productive about 87% or about 30% of the time in an earlier analysis. Judged likely to be a sequencing artifact was a cluster of highly shared sequence variants.

From germline, CDR1 is SNHLY and CDR2 FYNNEI. The V segment lost 7 bases and the J segment 4 bases; nucleotides outside the gene matches: 5. The CDR3 sequence is 13 residues long. The rearrangement uses TRBV2 and TRBJ1-1; 8 bases map to TRBD1. The sample was PBMCs. The receptor comes from a woman in her 30s in good health and CMV-seropositive. The CDR3 DNA reads as TGTGCCAGCACCACCGACAGGGGCACTGAAGCTTTCTTT. Its translation is CASTTDRGTEAFF.